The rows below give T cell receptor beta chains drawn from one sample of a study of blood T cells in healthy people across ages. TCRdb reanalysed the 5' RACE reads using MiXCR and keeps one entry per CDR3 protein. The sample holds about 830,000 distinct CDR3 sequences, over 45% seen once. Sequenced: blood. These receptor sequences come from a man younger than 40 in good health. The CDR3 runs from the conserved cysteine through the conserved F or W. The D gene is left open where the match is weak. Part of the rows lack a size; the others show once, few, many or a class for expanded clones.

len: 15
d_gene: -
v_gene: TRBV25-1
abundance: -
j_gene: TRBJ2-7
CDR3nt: TGTGCCAGCAGTGATTGGACAGTAGACTCCTACGAGCAGTACTTC
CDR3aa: CASSDWTVDSYEQYF

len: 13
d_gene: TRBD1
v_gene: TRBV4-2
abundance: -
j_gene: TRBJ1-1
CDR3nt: TGTGCCAGCAGTGCCCAGGGGGTGCTTCGAGCTTTCTTT
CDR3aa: CASSAQGVLRAFF

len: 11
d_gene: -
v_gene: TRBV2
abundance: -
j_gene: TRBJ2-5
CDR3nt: TGTGCGGGAAAAGAGGTAGAGACCCAGTACTTC
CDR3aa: CAGKEVETQYF

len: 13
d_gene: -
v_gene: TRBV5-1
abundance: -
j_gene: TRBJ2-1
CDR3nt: TGCGCCAGCAGCCCGAACCTGTGGGATGAGCAGTTCTTC
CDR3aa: CASSPNLWDEQFF

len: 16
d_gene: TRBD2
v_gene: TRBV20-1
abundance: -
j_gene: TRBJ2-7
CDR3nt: TGCAGTGCAGAAACGCCGAGCGGGAGGGCCCTCCACGAGCAGTACTTC
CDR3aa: CSAETPSGRALHEQYF

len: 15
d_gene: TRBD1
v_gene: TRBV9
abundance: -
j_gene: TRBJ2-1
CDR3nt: TGTGCCAGCAGCCCCGACAGGGGGTCGGTTAATGAGCAGTTCTTC
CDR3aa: CASSPDRGSVNEQFF

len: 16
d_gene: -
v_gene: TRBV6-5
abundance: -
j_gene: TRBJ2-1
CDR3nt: TGTGCCAGCAGTTACTCCGTCGGGGAGACCTACAATGAGCAGTTCTTC
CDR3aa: CASSYSVGETYNEQFF

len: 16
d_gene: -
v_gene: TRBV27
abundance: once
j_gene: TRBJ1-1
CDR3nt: TGTGCCAGCAGTTTATCCGCGGACAGCACCCATTATGAAGCTTTCTTT
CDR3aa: CASSLSADSTHYEAFF

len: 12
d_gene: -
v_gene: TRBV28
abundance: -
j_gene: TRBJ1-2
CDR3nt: TGTGCCAGCAGTTTCCCAGGGGATGGCTACACCTTC
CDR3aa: CASSFPGDGYTF

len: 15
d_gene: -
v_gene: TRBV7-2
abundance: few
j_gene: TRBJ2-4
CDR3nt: TGTGCCAGCACTCAAGGGGGGGGTCCCAAAAACATTCAGTACTTC
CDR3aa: CASTQGGGPKNIQYF

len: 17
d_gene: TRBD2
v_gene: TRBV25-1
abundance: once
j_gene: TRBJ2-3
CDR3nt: TGTGCCAGCAGTGAACGGACTAGCAGTAGTGGCACAGATACGCAGTATTTT
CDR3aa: CASSERTSSSGTDTQYF

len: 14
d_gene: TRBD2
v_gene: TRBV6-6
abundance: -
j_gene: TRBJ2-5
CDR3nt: TGTGCCAGCAGTCCCTACGGAGGTGGGGGGGCCCAGTACTTC
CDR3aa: CASSPYGGGGAQYF

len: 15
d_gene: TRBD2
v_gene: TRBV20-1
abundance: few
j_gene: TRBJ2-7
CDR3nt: TGCAGTGCTAGTTCCCTAGCGGGAGACCTCTACGAGCAGTACTTC
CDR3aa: CSASSLAGDLYEQYF

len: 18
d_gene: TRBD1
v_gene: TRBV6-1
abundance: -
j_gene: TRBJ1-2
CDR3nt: TGTGCCAGCAGCCTAAAGAGGAGACAGGGACCAGCTAACTATGGCTACACCTTC
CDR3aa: CASSLKRRQGPANYGYTF

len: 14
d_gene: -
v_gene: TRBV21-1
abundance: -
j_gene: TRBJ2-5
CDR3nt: TGTGCCAGCAGCAAAGGAGGGAAATCAGAGACCCAGTACTTC
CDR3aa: CASSKGGKSETQYF

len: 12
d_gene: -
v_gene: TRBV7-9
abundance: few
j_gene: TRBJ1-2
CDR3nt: TGTGCCAGCAGCTTAGCGGGGTTAGGCTACACCTTC
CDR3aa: CASSLAGLGYTF